This T cell receptor beta chain was recorded in a study of blood T cell repertoires in COVID-19. Study overall: Sites in the United States, Italy and Spain provided acute and convalescent COVID-19 samples. Nucleic acid was either cDNA or gDNA, and it came from T cells, B-cell-depleted T cells, or PBMCs.

In the study's own analysis: Reference gene primer amplification gave nucleated cell count estimates. Some clones are missing from TCRdb's copy, which holds only in-frame ones; the method was immunoSEQ multiplex PCR. V and J calls and clone size are those listed in that table; D and trimming were worked out from the DNA. The sample carries nearly 350,000 clones, about 83% recorded once. Trimming took off 5 bases at V and 3 bases at J, with 17 bases between the two ends. CDR1 SGHRS and CDR2 YFSETQ come from the germline V gene. This CDR3 comprises 15 residues. Sequenced sample: peripheral blood. The chain uses TRBV5-1 and TRBJ1-1; D not resolved. The TCR sequence derives from a man younger than 40 with active or convalescent COVID-19. CDR3 loop: CASRPEKEADTEAFF. CDR3 bases: TGCGCCAGCAGACCCGAGAAGGAGGCTGACACTGAAGCTTTCTTT.